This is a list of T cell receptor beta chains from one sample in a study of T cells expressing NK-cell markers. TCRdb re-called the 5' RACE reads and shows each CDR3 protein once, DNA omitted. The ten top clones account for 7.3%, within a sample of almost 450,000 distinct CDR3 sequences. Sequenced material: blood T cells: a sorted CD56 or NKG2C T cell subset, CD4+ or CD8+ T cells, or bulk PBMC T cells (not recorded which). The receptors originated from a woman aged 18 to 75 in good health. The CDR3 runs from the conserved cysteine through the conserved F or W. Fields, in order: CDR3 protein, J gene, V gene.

CDR3 protein: CSARESSGPNNIQYF
J gene: TRBJ2-4
V gene: TRBV20-1

CDR3 protein: CASSHISGTSSYEQYF
J gene: TRBJ2-7
V gene: TRBV27

CDR3 protein: CASRWGNQPQHF
J gene: TRBJ1-5
V gene: TRBV25-1

CDR3 protein: CASSLDPQARDTQYF
J gene: TRBJ2-3
V gene: TRBV5-6

CDR3 protein: CASSLAQIQETQYF
J gene: TRBJ2-5
V gene: TRBV5-1

CDR3 protein: CASSLEGSSNAGELFF
J gene: TRBJ2-2
V gene: TRBV12-3/TRBV12-4

CDR3 protein: CASSLFVNTEAFF
J gene: TRBJ1-1
V gene: TRBV7-2

CDR3 protein: CSASRGGSYNEQFF
J gene: TRBJ2-1
V gene: TRBV20-1

CDR3 protein: CASSGTRTGELFF
J gene: TRBJ2-2
V gene: TRBV10-1

CDR3 protein: CATNPANANTGELFF
J gene: TRBJ2-2
V gene: TRBV19

CDR3 protein: CASSNRILAERGTEAFF
J gene: TRBJ1-1
V gene: TRBV6-2/TRBV6-3

CDR3 protein: CASSLVAGAYDEQFF
J gene: TRBJ2-1
V gene: TRBV5-6

CDR3 protein: CASSQEPYEQYF
J gene: TRBJ2-7
V gene: TRBV3-1

CDR3 protein: CASRRAGASTDTQYF
J gene: TRBJ2-3
V gene: TRBV13